A selection of T cell receptor beta chains follows, all from one sample in a study of T cells in Graves' hyperthyroidism and ophthalmopathy. MiXCR was run by TCRdb on the multiplex PCR reads, yielding one entry per CDR3 protein. The sample shows about 400,000 distinct CDR3 sequences, just under 15% of them seen only once. Sequencing input: blood. These receptors were taken from a woman aged 30 to 39 with Graves' hyperthyroidism. CDR3s include the opening cysteine and the closing phenylalanine or tryptophan. Fields, in order: CDR3 DNA, CDR3 protein, D gene, clone size, CDR3 length, J gene, V gene. A D gene is named only where the DNA matches it firmly. The size field is filled for only some rows; it gives once, few, many or a size class.

DNA: TGCAGCGTTGGACGACAGGGAGAGGGCACTGAAGCTTTCTTT; CDR3: CSVGRQGEGTEAFF; D: TRBD1; size: .; length: 14; J: TRBJ1-1; V: TRBV29-1
DNA: TGTGCCAGCAGGACTAGCGGGATGTCCTACGAGCAGTACTTC; CDR3: CASRTSGMSYEQYF; D: TRBD2; size: many; length: 14; J: TRBJ2-7; V: TRBV28
DNA: TGTGCCAGCAGCCACACCTCGTGGAACACTGAAGCTTTCTTT; CDR3: CASSHTSWNTEAFF; D: .; size: many; length: 14; J: TRBJ1-1; V: TRBV3-1
DNA: TGTGCCAGCAGCAGCGTAGCGGAAAATGAGCAGTTCTTC; CDR3: CASSSVAENEQFF; D: .; size: many; length: 13; J: TRBJ2-1; V: TRBV3-1
DNA: TGTGCCAGCAGCTTACCGGGAGGCCCCTTCTACGAGCAGTACTTC; CDR3: CASSLPGGPFYEQYF; D: TRBD2; size: many; length: 15; J: TRBJ2-7; V: TRBV7-9
DNA: TGCGCCAGCAGCGAGTCCGTAGCCGGTACGCAGTATTTT; CDR3: CASSESVAGTQYF; D: .; size: few; length: 13; J: TRBJ2-3; V: TRBV10-1
DNA: TGCAGTGCTAGAGATAGGGGGAGAGAGACCCAGTACTTC; CDR3: CSARDRGRETQYF; D: .; size: many; length: 13; J: TRBJ2-5; V: TRBV20-1
DNA: TGCAGTGCCCAATCGCCCCGCTCCTACAATGAGCAGTTCTTC; CDR3: CSAQSPRSYNEQFF; D: .; size: .; length: 14; J: TRBJ2-1; V: TRBV20-1
DNA: TGCAGTGCTCGTGGGAGTGCTAGTTCAGATACGCAGTATTTT; CDR3: CSARGSASSDTQYF; D: .; size: many; length: 14; J: TRBJ2-3; V: TRBV20-1
DNA: TGTGCCACCTCAGGGCTTGCCAACTATGGCTACACCTTC; CDR3: CATSGLANYGYTF; D: .; size: few; length: 13; J: TRBJ1-2; V: TRBV6-1
DNA: TGTGCCAGCAGCCACTATGGGGGGGAGGACACCTACGAGCAGTACTTC; CDR3: CASSHYGGEDTYEQYF; D: TRBD2; size: .; length: 16; J: TRBJ2-7; V: TRBV4-2